A single sample is the source of the 6 T cell receptor beta chains below, sequenced in a study of a mutant IDH1 vaccine in newly diagnosed glioma. TCRdb keeps only in-frame clones here, not all; method: immunoSEQ multiplex PCR. The sample gives some 61,000 clones, roughly 80% of which show up once; more than 10% is in the top ten. No cognate antigen is known for these TCRs. Time point noted: week 35, safety follow-up. A single vaccine dose contained 300 ug of mutant IDH1 20-mer peptide, and topical imiquimod was used with it. Specimen: PBMCs, collected from a glioma patient whose treatment included an IDH1 peptide vaccine. The receptors shown here come from a man younger than 30 with glioma.

CDR3 in amino acids: CASSIKFSGSYEQYF. The CDR3 bases are TGTGCCAGCAGCATAAAATTTAGCGGCTCCTACGAGCAGTACTTC. This chain joins TRBV5-4 and TRBJ2-7; D perhaps matches TRBD2 (6 bases). This CDR3 spans 15 amino acids. The V and J ends lost 4 bases and 0 bases respectively, with 14 bases between them. Germline loops: CDR1 SGHNT, CDR2 YYREEE (reference sequence).

The J gene is TRBJ1-4, the V gene TRBV19; 9 bases align to TRBD1. V lost 6 bases, J lost 8 bases, and 7 bases stayed unmatched. The CDR3 length is 14 residues. The germline V gene encodes CDR1 LNHDA and CDR2 SQIVND (reference sequence). CDR3 nucleotides: TGTGCCAGTAGGCCGGGACAGGGTTGGGAAAAACTGTTTTTT. Encoded protein: CASRPGQGWEKLFF.

The rearrangement joins TRBV30 to TRBJ2-1; D is unresolved. The CDR3 is made up of 12 amino acids. Trimming left V 0 bases short and J 11 bases short, with 11 bases between. CDR1 and CDR2 (germline): GTSNPN, SVGIG (reference sequence). The CDR3 nucleotides read TGTGCCTGGAGTGTTCGGCGGAGCAAGCAGTTCTTC. Translation: CAWSVRRSKQFF.

The rearrangement links TRBV18 to TRBJ2-7; D remains unclear. This CDR3 has 13 residues. Germline CDR1 and CDR2: KGHSH and LQKENI. Trimming cost V 2 bases and J 6 bases, with 11 bases left between them. The CDR3 nucleotides are TGTGCCAGCTCACCAGGGCCCTCCATCGAGCAGTACTTC. Amino acid sequence: CASSPGPSIEQYF.

CDR3 nucleotide sequence: TGCGCCAGCAGCCATGCCGCGGGGGGAACTGAAGCTTTCTTT. This encodes CASSHAAGGTEAFF. The chain uses TRBV4-1 and TRBJ1-1, with D perhaps TRBD1 (5 bases). The CDR3 spans 14 residues. V lost 3 bases, J lost 5 bases, and 13 bases lay in between. Germline lookup yields CDR1 MGHRA and CDR2 YSYEKL.

The chain is built from TRBV29-1 and TRBJ2-3, with 9 nucleotides matching TRBD1. The ends lost 4 bases at V and 6 bases at J; junction bases unmatched: 2. There are 12 residues in the CDR3. Germline V gives CDR1 SQVTM, CDR2 ANQGSEA. The CDR3 reads CSVGTGADTQYF. The CDR3 nucleotides read TGCAGCGTTGGGACAGGGGCGGATACGCAGTATTTT.